The source of this TCR beta chain is a study of blood T cell repertoires in COVID-19. About the study: COVID-19 samples from acute and convalescent phases originated in the United States, Italy and Spain. T cells, B-cell-depleted T cells, or PBMCs provided the cDNA or gDNA that served as material.

The CDR3 has 15 amino acids. V gave up 6 bases and J gave up 4 bases; unmatched junction bases: 8. The germline gives CDR1 SGHTA, CDR2 FQGNSA. Authors' data handling: Amplified reference gene primers provided the basis for estimating nucleated cell counts. Assay: immunoSEQ multiplex PCR; the TCRdb copy retains only in-frame clones and omits some. V and J calls and clone size are copied from that table; D and trimming were computed from the DNA. Here the sample spans around 130,000 clones, about 89% being singletons. The receptor was isolated from a man between 50 and 59 years old with active or convalescent COVID-19. The specimen was peripheral blood. J is TRBJ2-1 and V is TRBV7-2; TRBD2 agrees at 8 bases. CDR3 in amino acids: CASRQSGGIYNEQFF. In nucleotides, the CDR3 is TGTGCCAGCAGACAGTCGGGGGGGATATACAATGAGCAGTTCTTC.